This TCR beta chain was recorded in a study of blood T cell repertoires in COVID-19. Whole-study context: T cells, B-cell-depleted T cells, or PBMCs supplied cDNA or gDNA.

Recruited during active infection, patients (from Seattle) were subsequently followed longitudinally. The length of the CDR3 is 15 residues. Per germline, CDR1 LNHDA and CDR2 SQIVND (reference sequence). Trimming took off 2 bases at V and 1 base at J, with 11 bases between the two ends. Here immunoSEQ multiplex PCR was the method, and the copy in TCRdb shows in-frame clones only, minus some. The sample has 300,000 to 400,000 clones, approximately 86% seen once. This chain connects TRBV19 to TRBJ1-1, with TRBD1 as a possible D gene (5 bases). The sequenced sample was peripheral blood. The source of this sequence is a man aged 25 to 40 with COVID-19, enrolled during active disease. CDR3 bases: TGTGCCAGTAGTATATGGGTGACAGCGAACACTGAAGCTTTCTTT. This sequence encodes CASSIWVTANTEAFF.